The clone carrying this T cell receptor (beta chain) appeared many times. Time point defined: newly diagnosed GD, antithyroid drugs for less than 3 months. With RNA extracted from PBMCs as input, the TCR library was made. Patients met American Thyroid Association criteria for Graves' disease. Patients came through an endocrinology department, and that department was in Xi'an, China. The authors built TCR beta libraries using iRepertoire HTBI primers and Arm-PCR of CDR3 regions. Each CDR3 protein gets one entry after TCRdb re-called the multiplex PCR reads with MiXCR. Here the sample spans under 250,000 distinct CDR3 sequences, roughly 19% being singletons. This record comes from a study of regulatory T cells in long-lasting Graves disease. These same records also appear under a second study, on T cells in Graves' hyperthyroidism and ophthalmopathy. That source adds: HTBI primers were used for first-round RT-PCR of the TCR CDR3.

The clonotype originates from a woman aged 25-40 years with Graves disease. Sequenced material: peripheral blood mononuclear cells (PBMCs), taken at new diagnosis, from a patient treated with antithyroid drugs.

The CDR3 nucleotides read TGCGCCAGCAGCTTGAAAATGGGCGACACTGAAGCTTTCTTT. Protein: CASSLKMGDTEAFF. This chain joins TRBV5-1 and TRBJ1-1; no clear D. V was shortened by 1 base and J by 3 bases, with 10 bases between the two germline ends. The CDR3 totals 14 residues. CDR1 and CDR2 (germline): SGHRS, YFSETQ.